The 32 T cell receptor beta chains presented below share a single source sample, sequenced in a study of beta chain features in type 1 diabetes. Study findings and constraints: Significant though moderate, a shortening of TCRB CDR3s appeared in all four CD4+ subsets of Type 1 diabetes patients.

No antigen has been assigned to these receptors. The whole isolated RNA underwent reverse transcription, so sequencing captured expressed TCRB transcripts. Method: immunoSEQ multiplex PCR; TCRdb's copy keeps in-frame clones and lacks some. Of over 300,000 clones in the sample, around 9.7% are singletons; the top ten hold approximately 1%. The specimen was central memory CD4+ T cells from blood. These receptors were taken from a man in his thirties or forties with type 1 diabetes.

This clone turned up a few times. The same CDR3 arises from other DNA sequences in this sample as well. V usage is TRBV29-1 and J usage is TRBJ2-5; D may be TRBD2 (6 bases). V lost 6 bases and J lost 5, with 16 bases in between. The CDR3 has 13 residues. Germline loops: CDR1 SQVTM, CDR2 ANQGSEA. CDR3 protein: CSVVRGAGETQYF. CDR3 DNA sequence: TGCAGCGTGGTGCGAGGGGCGGGGGAGACCCAGTACTTC.

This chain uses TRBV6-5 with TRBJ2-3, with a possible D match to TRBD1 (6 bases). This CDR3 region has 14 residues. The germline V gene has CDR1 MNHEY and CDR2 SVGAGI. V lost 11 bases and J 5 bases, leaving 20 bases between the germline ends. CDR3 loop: CAGREGQNLDTQYF. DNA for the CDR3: TGTGCCGGAAGGGAAGGACAGAACCTAGATACGCAGTATTTT.

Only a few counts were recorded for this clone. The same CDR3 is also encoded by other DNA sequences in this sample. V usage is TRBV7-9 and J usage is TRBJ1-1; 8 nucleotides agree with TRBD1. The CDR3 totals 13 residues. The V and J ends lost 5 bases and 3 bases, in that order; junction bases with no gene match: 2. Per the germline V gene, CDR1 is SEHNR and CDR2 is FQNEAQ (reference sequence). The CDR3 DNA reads TGTGCCAGCAGCCTACAGGGGGACACTGAAGCTTTCTTT. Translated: CASSLQGDTEAFF.

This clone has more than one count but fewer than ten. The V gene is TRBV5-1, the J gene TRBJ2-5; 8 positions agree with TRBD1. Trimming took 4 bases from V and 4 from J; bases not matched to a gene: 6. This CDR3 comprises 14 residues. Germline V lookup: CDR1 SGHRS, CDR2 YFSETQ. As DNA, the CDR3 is TGCGCCAGCAGCCCCAGACAGGGGAGAGAGACCCAGTACTTC. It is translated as CASSPRQGRETQYF.

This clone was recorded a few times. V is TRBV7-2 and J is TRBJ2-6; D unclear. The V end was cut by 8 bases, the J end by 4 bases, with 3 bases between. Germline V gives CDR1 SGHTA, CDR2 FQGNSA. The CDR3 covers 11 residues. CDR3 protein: CASSGANVLTF. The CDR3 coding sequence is TGTGCCAGCTCCGGGGCCAACGTCCTGACTTTC. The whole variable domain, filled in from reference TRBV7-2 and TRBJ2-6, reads GAGVSQSPSNKVTEKGKDVELRCDPISGHTALYWYRQSLGQGLEFLIYFQGNSAPDKSGLPSDRFSAERTGGSVSTLTIQRTQQEDSAVYLCASSGANVLTFGAGSRLTVL.

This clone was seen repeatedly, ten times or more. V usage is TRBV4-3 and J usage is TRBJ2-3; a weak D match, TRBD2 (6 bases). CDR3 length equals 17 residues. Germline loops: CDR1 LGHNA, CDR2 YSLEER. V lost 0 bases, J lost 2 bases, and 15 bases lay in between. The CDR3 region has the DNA TGCGCCAGCAGCCAAGAATTACGGAGCGGGTTCACAGATACGCAGTATTTT. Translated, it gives CASSQELRSGFTDTQYF.

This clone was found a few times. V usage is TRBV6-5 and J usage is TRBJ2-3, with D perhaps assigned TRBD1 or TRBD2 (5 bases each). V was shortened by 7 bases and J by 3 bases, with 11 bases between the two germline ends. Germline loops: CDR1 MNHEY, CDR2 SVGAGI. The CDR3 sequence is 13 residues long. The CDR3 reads CASISEGTDTQYF. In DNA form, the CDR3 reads TGTGCCAGCATCAGCGAGGGGACAGATACGCAGTATTTT.

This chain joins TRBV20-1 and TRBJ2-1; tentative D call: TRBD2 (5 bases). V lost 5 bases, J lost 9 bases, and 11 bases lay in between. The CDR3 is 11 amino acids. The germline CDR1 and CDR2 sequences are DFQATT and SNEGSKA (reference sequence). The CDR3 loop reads CSAPGRGEQFF. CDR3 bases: TGCAGTGCTCCTGGTCGGGGTGAGCAGTTCTTC.

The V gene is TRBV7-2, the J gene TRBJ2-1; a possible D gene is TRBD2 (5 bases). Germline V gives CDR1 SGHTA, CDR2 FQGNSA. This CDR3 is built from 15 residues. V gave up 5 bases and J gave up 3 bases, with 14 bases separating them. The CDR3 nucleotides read TGTGCCAGCAGCCTTTGGGAGAGCGACTACAATGAGCAGTTCTTC. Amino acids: CASSLWESDYNEQFF.

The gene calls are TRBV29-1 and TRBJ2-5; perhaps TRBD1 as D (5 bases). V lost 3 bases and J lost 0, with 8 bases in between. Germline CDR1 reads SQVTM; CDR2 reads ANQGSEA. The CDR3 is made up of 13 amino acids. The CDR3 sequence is CSVDFRDQETQYF. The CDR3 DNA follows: TGCAGCGTTGATTTCAGGGACCAAGAGACCCAGTACTTC.

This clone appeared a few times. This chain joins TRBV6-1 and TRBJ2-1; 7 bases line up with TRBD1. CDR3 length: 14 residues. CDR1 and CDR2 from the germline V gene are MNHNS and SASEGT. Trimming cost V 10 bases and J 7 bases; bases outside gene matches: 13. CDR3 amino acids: CATQVETGWNEQFF. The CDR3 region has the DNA TGTGCCACTCAAGTCGAGACAGGGTGGAATGAGCAGTTCTTC.

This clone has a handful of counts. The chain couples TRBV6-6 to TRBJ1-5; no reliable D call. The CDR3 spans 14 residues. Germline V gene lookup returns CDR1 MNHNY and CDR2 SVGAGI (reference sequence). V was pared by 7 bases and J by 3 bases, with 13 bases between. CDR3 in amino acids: CASKVTASNQPQHF. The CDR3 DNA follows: TGTGCCAGCAAGGTCACAGCTTCCAATCAGCCCCAGCATTTT.

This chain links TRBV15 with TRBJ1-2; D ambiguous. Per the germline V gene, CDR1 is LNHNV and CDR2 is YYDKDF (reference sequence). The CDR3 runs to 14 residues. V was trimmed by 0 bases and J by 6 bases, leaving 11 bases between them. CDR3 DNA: TGTGCCACCAGCAGAGAGACGGTCGTGGATGGCTACACCTTC. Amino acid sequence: CATSRETVVDGYTF.

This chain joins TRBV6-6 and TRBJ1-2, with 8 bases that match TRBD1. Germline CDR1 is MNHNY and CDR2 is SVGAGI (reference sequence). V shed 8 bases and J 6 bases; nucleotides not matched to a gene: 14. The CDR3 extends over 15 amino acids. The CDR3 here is CASYTGDRTGHGYTF. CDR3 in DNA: TGTGCCAGCTATACAGGGGACAGGACCGGGCATGGCTACACCTTC.

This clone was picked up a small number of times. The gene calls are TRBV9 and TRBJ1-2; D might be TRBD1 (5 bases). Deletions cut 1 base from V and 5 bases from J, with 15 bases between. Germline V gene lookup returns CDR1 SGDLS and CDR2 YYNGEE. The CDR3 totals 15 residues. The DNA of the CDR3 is TGTGCCAGCAGCGTATCGTTAGGGACTCAATATGGCTACACCTTC. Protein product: CASSVSLGTQYGYTF.

As DNA, the CDR3 is TGTGCCAGCAGTTACAAAGGACAACTAACCTACAATGAGCAGTTCTTC. This sequence encodes CASSYKGQLTYNEQFF. The gene calls are TRBV6-6 and TRBJ2-1; D perhaps matches TRBD1 (5 bases). V lost 2 bases to trimming and J lost 2 bases, with 13 bases between them. This CDR3 has 16 residues. The germline V gene encodes CDR1 MNHNY and CDR2 SVGAGI (reference sequence).

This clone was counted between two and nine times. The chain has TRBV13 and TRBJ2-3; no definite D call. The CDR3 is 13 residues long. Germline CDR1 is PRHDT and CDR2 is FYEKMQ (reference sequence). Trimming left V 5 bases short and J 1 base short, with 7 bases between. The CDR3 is CASSTDGTDTQYF. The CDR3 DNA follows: TGTGCCAGCAGCACCGACGGCACAGATACGCAGTATTTT.

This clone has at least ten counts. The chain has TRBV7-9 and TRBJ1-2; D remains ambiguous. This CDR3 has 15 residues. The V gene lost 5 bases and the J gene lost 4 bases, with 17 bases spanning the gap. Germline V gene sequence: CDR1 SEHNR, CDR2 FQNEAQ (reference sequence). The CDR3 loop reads CASSPPAPTSYGYTF. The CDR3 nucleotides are TGTGCCAGCAGCCCCCCAGCTCCCACTAGCTATGGCTACACCTTC.

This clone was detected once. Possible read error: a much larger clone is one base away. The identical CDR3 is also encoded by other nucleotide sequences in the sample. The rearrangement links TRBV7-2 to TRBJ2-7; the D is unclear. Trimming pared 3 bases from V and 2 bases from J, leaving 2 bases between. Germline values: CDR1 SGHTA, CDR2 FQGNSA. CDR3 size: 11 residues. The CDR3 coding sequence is TGTGCCAGCAGCTTTGCCTACGAGCAGTACTTC. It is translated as CASSFAYEQYF.

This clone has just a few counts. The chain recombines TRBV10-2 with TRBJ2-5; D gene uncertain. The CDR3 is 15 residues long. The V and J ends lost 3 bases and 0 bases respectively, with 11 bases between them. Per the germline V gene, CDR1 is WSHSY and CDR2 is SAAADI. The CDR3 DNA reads TGCGCCAGCAGTGACCCTACGTCCAACCAAGAGACCCAGTACTTC. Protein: CASSDPTSNQETQYF.

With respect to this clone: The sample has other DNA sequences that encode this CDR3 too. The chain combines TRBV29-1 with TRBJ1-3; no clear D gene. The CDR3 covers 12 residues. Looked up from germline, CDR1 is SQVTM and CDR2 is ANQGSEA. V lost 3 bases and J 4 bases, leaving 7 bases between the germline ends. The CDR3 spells CSVEFSGNTIYF. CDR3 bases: TGCAGCGTTGAGTTTTCAGGAAACACCATATATTTT.

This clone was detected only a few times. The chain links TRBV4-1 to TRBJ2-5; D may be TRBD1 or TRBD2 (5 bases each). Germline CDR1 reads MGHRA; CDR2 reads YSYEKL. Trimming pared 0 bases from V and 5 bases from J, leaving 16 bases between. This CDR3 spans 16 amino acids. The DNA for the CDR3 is TGCGCCAGCAGCCAAGAGGATATGAGGGCAGGGGAGACCCAGTACTTC. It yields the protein CASSQEDMRAGETQYF.

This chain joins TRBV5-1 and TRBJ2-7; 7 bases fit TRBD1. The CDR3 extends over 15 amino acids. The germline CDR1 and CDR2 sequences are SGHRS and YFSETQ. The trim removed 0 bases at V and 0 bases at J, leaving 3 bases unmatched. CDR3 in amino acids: CASSLDTGASYEQYF. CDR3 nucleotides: TGCGCCAGCAGCTTGGACACAGGGGCCTCCTACGAGCAGTACTTC.

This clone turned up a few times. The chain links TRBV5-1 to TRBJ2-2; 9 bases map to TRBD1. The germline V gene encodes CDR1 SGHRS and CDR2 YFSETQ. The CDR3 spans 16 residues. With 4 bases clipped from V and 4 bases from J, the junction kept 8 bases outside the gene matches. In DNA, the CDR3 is TGCGCCAGCAGCCTCCTGGGACAGGGAGTCACCGGGGAGCTGTTTTTT. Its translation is CASSLLGQGVTGELFF.

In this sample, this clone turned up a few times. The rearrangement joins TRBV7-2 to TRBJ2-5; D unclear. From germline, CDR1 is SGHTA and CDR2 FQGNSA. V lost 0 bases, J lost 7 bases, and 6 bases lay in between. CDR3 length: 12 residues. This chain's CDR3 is CASSLAMGTQYF. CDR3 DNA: TGTGCCAGCAGCTTAGCGATGGGGACCCAGTACTTC.

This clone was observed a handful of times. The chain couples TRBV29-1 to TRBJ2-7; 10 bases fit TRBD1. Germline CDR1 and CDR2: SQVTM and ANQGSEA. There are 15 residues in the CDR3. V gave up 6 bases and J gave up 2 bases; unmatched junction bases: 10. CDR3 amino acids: CSVVLRDRGPYEQYF. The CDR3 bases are TGCAGCGTAGTCCTCCGGGACAGGGGCCCCTACGAGCAGTACTTC.

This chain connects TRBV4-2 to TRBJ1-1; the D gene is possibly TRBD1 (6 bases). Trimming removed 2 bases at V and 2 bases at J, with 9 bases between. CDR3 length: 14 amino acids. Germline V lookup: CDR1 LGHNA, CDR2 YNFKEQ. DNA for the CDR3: TGTGCCAGCAGCCAACCGGACAGAAACACTGAAGCTTTCTTT. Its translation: CASSQPDRNTEAFF.

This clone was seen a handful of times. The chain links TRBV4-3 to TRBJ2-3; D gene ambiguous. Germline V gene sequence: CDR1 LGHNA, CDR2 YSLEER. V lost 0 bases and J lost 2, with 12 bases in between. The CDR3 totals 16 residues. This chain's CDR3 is CASSQDYKRPTDTQYF. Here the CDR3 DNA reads TGCGCCAGCAGCCAAGACTACAAGAGGCCCACAGATACGCAGTATTTT.

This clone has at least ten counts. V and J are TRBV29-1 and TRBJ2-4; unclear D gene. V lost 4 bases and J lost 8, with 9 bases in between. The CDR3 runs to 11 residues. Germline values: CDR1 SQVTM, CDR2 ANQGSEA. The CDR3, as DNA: TGCAGCGTTGCACAGCAGGACATTCAGTACTTC. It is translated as CSVAQQDIQYF. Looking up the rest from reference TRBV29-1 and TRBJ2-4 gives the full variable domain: SAVISQKPSRDICQRGTSLTIQCQVDSQVTMMFWYRQQPGQSLTLIATANQGSEATYESGFVIDKFPISRPNLTFSTLTVSNMSPEDSSIYLCSVAQQDIQYFGAGTRLSVL.

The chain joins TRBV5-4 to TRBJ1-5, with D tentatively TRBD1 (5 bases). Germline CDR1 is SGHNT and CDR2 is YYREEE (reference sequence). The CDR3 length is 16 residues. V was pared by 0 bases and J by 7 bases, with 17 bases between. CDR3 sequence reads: CASSLADGAFAQPQHF. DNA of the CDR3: TGTGCCAGCAGCTTGGCCGATGGGGCGTTCGCCCAGCCCCAGCATTTT.

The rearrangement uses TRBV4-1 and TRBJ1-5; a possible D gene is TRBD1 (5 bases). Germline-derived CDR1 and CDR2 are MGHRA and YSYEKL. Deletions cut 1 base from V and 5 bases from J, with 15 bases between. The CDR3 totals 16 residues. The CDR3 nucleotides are TGCGCCAGCAGCCAAGGGCACGGGACTGCATATCAGCCCCAGCATTTT. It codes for CASSQGHGTAYQPQHF.

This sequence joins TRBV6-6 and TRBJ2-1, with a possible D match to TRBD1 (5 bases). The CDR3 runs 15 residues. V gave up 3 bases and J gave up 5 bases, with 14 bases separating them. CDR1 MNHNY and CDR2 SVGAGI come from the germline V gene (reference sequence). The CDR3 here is CASSYRGHTNNEQFF. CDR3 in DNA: TGTGCCAGCAGTTATAGAGGACATACGAACAATGAGCAGTTCTTC.